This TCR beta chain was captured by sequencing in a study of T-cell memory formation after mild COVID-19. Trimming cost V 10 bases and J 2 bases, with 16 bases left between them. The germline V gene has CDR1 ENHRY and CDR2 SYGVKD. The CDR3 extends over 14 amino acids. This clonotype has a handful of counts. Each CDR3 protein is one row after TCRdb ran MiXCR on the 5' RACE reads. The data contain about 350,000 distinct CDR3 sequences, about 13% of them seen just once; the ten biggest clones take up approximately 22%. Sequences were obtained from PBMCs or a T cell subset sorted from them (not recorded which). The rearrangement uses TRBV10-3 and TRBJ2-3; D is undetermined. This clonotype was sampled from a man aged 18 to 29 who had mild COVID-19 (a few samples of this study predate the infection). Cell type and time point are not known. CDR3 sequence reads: CATGDGVSTDTQYF. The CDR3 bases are TGTGCCACCGGAGACGGCGTTTCCACAGATACGCAGTATTTT.